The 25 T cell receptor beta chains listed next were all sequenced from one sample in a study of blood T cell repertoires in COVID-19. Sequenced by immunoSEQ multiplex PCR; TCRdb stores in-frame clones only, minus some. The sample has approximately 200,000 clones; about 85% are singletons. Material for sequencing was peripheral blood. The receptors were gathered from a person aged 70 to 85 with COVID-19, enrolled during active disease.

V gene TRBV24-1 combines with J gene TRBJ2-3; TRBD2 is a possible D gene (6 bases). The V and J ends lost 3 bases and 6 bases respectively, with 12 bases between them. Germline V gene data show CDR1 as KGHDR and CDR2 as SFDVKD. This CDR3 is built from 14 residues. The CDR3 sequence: CATSDTGALDTQYF. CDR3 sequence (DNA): TGTGCCACCAGTGATACGGGAGCGTTGGATACGCAGTATTTT.

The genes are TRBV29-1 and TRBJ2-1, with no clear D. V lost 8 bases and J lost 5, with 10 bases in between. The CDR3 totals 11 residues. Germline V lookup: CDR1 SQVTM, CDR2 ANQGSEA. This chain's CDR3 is CSLRRDNEQFF. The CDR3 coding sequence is TGCAGCTTACGTCGGGACAATGAGCAGTTCTTC.

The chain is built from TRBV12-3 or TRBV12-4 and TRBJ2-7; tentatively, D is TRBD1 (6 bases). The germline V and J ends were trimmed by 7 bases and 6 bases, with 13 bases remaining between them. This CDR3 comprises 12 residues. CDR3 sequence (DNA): TGTGCCAGCACTTTGACAGGTCGCGAGCAGTACTTC. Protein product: CASTLTGREQYF.

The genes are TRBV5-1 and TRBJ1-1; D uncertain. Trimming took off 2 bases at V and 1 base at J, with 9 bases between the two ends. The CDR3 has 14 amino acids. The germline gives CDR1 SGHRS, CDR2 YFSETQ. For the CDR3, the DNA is TGCGCCAGCAGCTTAGATACAGCGAACACTGAAGCTTTCTTT. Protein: CASSLDTANTEAFF.

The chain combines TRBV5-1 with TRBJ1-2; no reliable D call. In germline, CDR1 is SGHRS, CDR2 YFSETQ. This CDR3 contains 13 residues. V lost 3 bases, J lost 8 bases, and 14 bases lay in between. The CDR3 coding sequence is TGCGCCAGCAGCTCAGGTCCGGGAGGCGGCTACACCTTC. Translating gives CASSSGPGGGYTF.

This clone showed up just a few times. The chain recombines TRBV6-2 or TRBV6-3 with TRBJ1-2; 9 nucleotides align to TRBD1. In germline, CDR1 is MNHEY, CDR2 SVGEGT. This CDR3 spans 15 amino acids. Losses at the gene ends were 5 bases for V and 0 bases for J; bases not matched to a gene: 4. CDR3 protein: CASSRDREANYGYTF. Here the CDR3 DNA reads TGTGCCAGCAGTCGGGACAGGGAAGCTAACTATGGCTACACCTTC.

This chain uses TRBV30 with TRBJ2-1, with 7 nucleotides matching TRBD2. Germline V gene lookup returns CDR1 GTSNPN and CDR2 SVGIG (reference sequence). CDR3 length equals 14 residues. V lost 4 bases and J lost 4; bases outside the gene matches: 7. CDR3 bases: TGTGCCTGGACGGCGGCTAGCGGTTACAATGAGCAGTTCTTC. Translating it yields CAWTAASGYNEQFF.

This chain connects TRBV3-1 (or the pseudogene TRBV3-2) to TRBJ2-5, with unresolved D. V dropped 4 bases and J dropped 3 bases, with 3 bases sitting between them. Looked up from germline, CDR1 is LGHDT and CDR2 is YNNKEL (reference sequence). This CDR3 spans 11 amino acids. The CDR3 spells CASSREETQYF. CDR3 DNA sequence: TGTGCCAGCAGCCGCGAAGAGACCCAGTACTTC.

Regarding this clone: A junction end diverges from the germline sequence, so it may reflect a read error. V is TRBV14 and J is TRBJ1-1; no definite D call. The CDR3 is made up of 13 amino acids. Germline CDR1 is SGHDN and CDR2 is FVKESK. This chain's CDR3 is CASSQESWHSGEF. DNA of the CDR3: TGTGCCAGCAGCCAAGAAAGCTGGCACTCCGGGGAATTT.

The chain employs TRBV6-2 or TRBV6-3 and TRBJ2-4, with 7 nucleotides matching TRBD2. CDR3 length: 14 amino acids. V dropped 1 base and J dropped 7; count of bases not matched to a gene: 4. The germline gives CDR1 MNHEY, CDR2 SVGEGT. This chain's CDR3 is CASSYFGGGNIQYF. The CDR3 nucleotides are TGTGCCAGCAGTTACTTCGGGGGAGGGAACATTCAGTACTTC.

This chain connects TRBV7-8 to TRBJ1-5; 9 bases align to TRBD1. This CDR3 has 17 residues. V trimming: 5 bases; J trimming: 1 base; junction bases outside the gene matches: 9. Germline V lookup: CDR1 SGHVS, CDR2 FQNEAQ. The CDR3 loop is CASSLKRTGASNQPQHF. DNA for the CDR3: TGTGCCAGCAGCCTCAAAAGGACAGGGGCCAGCAATCAGCCCCAGCATTTT.

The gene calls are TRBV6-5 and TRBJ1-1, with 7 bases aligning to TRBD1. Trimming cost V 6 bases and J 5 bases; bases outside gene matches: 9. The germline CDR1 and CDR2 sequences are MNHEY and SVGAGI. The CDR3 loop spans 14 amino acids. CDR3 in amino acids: CASRPDRPGTEAFF. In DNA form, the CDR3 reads TGTGCCAGCAGGCCGGACAGGCCTGGGACTGAAGCTTTCTTT.

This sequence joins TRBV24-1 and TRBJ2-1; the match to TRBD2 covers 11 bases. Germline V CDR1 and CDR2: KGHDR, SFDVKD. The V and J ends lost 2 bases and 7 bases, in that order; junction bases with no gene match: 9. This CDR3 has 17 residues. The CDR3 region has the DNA TGTGCCACCAGTGATTCGGGCGGGGGACTAGCGGAAAATGAGCAGTTCTTC. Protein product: CATSDSGGGLAENEQFF.

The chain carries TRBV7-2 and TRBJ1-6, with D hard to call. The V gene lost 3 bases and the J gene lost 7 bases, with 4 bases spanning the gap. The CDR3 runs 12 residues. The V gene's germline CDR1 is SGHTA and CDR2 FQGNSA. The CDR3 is CASSFSNSPLHF. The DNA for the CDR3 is TGTGCCAGCAGCTTTAGCAATTCACCCCTCCACTTT.

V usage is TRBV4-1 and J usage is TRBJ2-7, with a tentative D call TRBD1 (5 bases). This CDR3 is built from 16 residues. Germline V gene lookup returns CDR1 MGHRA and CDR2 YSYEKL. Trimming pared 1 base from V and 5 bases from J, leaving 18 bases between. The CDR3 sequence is CASSQATVGDGDEQYF. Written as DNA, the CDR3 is TGCGCCAGCAGCCAAGCGACAGTAGGGGATGGGGACGAGCAGTACTTC.

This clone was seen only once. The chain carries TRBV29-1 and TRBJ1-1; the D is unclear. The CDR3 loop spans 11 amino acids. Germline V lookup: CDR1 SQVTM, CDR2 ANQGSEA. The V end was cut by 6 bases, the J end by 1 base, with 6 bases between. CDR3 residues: CSVGENTEAFF. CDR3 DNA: TGCAGCGTCGGGGAGAACACTGAAGCTTTCTTT.

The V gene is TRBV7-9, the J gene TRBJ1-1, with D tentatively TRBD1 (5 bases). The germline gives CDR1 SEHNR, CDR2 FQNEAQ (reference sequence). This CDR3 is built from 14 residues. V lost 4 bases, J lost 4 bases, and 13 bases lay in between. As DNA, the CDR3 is TGTGCCAGCAGCTCACAGGTGTTCGGCACTGAAGCTTTCTTT. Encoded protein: CASSSQVFGTEAFF. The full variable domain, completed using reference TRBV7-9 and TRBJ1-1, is DTGVSQNPRHKITKRGQNVTFRCDPISEHNRLYWYRQTLGQGPEFLTYFQNEAQLEKSRLLSDRFSAERPKGSFSTLEIQRTEQGDSAMYLCASSSQVFGTEAFFGQGTRLTVV.

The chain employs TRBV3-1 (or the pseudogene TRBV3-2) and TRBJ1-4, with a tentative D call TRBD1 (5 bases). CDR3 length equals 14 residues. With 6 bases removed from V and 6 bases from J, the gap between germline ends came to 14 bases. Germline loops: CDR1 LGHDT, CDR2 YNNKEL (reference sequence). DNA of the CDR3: TGTGCCAGCAGTCAGGCCGCGGGACATGAAAAACTGTTTTTT. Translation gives CASSQAAGHEKLFF.

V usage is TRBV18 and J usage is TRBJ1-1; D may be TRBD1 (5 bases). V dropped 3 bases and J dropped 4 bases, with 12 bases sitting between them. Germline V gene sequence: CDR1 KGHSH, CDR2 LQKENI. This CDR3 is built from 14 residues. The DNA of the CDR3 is TGTGCCAGCTCACCGGGGGGAGGAGGCACTGAAGCTTTCTTT. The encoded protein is CASSPGGGGTEAFF.

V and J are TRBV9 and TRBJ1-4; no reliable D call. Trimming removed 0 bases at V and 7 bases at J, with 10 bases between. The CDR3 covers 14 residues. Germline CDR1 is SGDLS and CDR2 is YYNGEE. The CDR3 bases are TGTGCCAGCAGCGTAGTAGGCGGGAGTGAAAAACTGTTTTTT. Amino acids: CASSVVGGSEKLFF.

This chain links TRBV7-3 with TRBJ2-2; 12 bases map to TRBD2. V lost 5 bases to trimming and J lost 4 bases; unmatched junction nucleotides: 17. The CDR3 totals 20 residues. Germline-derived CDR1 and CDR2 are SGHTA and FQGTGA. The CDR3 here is CASSPHGLAGLGGGTGELFF. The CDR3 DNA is TGTGCCAGCAGCCCCCACGGACTAGCGGGACTCGGGGGGGGCACCGGGGAGCTGTTTTTT.

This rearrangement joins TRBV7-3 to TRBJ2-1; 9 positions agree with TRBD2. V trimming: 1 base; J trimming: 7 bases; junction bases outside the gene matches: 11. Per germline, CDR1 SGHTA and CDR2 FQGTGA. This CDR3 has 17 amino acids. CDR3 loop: CASSLISRAGGRNEQFF. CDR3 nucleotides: TGTGCCAGCAGCTTAATCTCCAGAGCGGGGGGTCGAAATGAGCAGTTCTTC.

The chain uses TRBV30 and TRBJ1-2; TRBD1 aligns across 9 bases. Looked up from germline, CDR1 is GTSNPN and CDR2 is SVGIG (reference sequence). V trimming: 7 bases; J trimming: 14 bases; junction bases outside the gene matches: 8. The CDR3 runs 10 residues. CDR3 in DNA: TGTGCCTTATCAACAGGGGGCAGGACCTTC. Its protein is CALSTGGRTF.

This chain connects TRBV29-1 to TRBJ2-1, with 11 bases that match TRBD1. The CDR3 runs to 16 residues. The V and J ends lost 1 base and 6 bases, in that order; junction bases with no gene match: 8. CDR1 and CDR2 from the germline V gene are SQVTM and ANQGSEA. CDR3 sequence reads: CSVEVDRGRISNEQFF. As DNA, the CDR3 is TGCAGCGTTGAAGTGGACAGGGGGCGTATCTCCAATGAGCAGTTCTTC.

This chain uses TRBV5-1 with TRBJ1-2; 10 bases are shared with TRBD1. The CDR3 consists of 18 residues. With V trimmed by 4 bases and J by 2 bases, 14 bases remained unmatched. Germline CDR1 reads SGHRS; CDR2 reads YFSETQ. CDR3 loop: CASSPPDRGTSPNYGYTF. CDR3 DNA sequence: TGCGCCAGCAGCCCACCGGACAGGGGGACTTCGCCAAACTATGGCTACACCTTC. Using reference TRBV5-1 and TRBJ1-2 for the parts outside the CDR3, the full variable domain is KAGVTQTPRYLIKTRGQQVTLSCSPISGHRSVSWYQQTPGQGLQFLFEYFSETQRNKGNFPGRFSGRQFSNSRSEMNVSTLELGDSALYLCASSPPDRGTSPNYGYTFGSGTRLTVV.